This TCR beta chain was sequenced for a study of T-cell memory formation after mild COVID-19. Study-wide context: Largely, TCR clusters stayed within a single donor. Points from the study as a whole: Researchers report contracting CD4+ clones mostly in CM and EM, with CD8+ clones in EMRA. Memory from before infection featured some responding clones, which suggests cross-reactive memory joined.

TCRdb passed the 5' RACE reads through MiXCR, listing each CDR3 protein once. The table has around 300,000 distinct CDR3 sequences, 7% to 10% seen once. In the case of this clonotype: Antigen: not known.

Trimming stripped 2 bases from V and 1 base from J, with 11 bases between. Germline lookup yields CDR1 MNHEY and CDR2 SVGAGI. This CDR3 has 15 residues. The sequence was obtained from a young man who had mild COVID-19 (a few samples of this study predate the infection). Cell type and time point are not known. The chain couples TRBV6-5 to TRBJ1-1, with D perhaps matching TRBD1 (5 bases). The specimen sequenced was PBMCs or a T cell subset sorted from them (not recorded which). This CDR3 is CASSYTSTGNTEAFF. In DNA form, the CDR3 reads TGTGCCAGCAGTTACACGAGTACAGGGAACACTGAAGCTTTCTTT.